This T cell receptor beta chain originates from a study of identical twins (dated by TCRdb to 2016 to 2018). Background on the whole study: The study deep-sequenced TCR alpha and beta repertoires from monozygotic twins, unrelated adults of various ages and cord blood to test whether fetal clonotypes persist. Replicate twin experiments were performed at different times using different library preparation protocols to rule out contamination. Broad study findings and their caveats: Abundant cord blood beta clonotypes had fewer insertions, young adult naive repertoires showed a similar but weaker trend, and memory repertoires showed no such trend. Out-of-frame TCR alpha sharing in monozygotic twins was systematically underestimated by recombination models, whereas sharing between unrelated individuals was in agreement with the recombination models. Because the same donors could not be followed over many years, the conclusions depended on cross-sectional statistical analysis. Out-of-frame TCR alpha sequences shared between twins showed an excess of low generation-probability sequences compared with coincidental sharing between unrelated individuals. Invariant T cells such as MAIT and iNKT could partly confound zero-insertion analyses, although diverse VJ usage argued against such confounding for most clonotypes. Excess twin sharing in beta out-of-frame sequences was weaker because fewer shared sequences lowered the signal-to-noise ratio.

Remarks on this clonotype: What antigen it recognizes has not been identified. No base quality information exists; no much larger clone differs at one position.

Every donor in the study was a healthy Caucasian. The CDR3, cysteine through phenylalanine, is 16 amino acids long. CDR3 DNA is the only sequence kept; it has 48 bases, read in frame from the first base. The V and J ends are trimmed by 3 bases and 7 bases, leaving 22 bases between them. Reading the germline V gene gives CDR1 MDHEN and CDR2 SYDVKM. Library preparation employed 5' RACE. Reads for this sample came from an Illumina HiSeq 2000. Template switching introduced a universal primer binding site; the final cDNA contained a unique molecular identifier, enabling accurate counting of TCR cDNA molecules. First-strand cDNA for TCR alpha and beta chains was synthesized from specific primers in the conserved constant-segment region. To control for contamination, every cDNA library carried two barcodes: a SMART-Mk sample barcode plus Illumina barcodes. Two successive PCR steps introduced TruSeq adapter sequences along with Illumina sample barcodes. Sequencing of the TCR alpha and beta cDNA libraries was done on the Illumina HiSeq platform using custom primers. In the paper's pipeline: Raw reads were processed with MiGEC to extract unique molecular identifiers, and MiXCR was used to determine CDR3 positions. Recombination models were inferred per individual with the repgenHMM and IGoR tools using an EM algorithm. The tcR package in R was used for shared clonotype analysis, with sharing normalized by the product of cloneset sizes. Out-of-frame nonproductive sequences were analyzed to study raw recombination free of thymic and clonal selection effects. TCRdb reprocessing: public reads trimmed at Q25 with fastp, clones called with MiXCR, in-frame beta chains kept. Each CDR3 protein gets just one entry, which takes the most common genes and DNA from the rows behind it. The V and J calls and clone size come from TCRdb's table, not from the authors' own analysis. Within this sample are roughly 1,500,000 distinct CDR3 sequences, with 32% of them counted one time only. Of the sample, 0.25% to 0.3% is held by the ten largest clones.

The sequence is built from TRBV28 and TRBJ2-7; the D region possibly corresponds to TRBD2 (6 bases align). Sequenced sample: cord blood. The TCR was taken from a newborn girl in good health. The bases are TGTGCCAGCAGTTTCCCGACGGAGGGTGGTATGGATGAGCAGTACTTC. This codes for CASSFPTEGGMDEQYF.